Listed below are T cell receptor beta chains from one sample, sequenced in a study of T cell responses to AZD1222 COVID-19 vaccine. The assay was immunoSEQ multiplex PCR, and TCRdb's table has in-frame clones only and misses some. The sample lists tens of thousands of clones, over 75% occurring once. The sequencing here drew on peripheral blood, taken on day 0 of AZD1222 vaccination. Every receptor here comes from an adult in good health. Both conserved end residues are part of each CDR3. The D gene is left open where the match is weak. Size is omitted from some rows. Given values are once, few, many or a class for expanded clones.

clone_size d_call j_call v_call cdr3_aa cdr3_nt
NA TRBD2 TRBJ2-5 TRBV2 CASSGLAGGETQYF TGTGCCAGCAGTGGCCTAGCGGGGGGAGAGACCCAGTACTTC
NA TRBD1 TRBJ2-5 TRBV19 CASSGHRGPQETQYF TGTGCCAGTAGTGGACACAGGGGCCCCCAAGAGACCCAGTACTTC
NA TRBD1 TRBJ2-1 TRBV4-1 CASSQEIGQGYNEQFF TGCGCCAGCAGCCAAGAGATAGGACAGGGGTACAATGAGCAGTTCTTC
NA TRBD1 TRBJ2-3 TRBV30 CAYGQGYPDTQYF TGTGCCTATGGACAGGGTTATCCAGATACGCAGTATTTT
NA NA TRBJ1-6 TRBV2 CASSEAYGGHF TGTGCCAGCAGTGAAGCGTATGGGGGTCACTTT
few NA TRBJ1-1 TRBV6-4 CASSDPYNVQAPSKNTEAFF TGTGCCAGCAGTGACCCTTACAACGTCCAGGCTCCCTCGAAGAACACTGAAGCTTTCTTT
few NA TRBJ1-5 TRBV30 CAWSVGSNQPQHF TGTGCCTGGAGTGTAGGGAGTAATCAGCCCCAGCATTTT
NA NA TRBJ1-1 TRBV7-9 CASSLNGALGAFF TGTGCCAGCAGCTTAAATGGGGCTCTAGGAGCTTTCTTT
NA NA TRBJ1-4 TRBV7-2 CASSFLVGEKLFF TGTGCCAGCAGCTTCCTAGTGGGGGAAAAACTGTTTTTT
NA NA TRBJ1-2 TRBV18 CASSQTHGQTDGGYTF TGTGCCAGCTCACAGACCCACGGGCAAACTGATGGAGGCTACACCTTC
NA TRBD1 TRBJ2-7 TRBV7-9 CASSLSLTGGMDEQYF TGTGCCAGCAGCTTAAGTTTGACAGGGGGGATGGACGAGCAGTACTTC
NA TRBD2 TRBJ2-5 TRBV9 CASSEGLAGGVGETQYF TGTGCCAGCAGCGAGGGACTAGCGGGAGGTGTTGGAGAGACCCAGTACTTC
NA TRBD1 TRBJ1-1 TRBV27 CASSPIPQGVTEAFF TGTGCCAGCAGCCCAATCCCGCAGGGGGTCACTGAAGCTTTCTTT
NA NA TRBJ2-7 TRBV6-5 CASSSPIWEQYF TGTGCCAGCAGTTCCCCTATCTGGGAGCAGTACTTC
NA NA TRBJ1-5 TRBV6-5 CASSYGSDQPQHF TGTGCCAGCAGTTACGGAAGCGACCAGCCCCAGCATTTT
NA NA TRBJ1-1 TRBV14 CASSQKRGKVRTEAFF TGTGCCAGCAGCCAAAAAAGGGGGAAGGTGAGGACTGAAGCTTTCTTT
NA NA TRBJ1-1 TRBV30 CAWSPPPVTQKAFF TGTGCCTGGAGTCCACCTCCAGTGACCCAGAAAGCTTTCTTT
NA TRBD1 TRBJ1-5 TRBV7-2 CASSLGPPGQLYQPQHF TGTGCCAGCAGCTTAGGCCCCCCGGGACAGCTTTATCAGCCCCAGCATTTT
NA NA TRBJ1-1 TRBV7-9 CASHRTGLAEAFF TGTGCCAGCCATAGAACAGGGCTCGCTGAAGCTTTCTTT
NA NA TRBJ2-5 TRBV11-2 CASSLNSQGKETQYF TGTGCCAGCAGCTTAAATTCTCAGGGGAAGGAGACCCAGTACTTC
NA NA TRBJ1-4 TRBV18 CASSPPSRVEKLFF TGTGCCAGCTCACCACCGTCCAGGGTCGAAAAACTGTTTTTT
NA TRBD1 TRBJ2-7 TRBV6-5 CASSHGTGDEQYF TGTGCCAGCAGTCACGGGACAGGGGACGAGCAGTACTTC
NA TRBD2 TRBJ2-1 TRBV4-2 CASSLGGRLANEQFF TGTGCCAGCAGCCTAGGCGGACGACTAGCCAATGAGCAGTTCTTC
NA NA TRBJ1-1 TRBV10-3 CAISDSSRGMNTEAFF TGTGCCATCAGTGACTCGTCTCGAGGTATGAACACTGAAGCTTTCTTT
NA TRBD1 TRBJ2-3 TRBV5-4 CASSPTGSSTDTQYF TGTGCCAGCAGTCCGACAGGGTCTAGCACAGATACGCAGTATTTT
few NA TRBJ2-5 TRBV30 CAWSSGAETQYF TGTGCCTGGAGTTCGGGGGCAGAGACCCAGTACTTC
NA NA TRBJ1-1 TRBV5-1 CASSLAPAVNTEAFF TGCGCCAGCAGCTTGGCCCCAGCCGTTAACACTGAAGCTTTCTTT
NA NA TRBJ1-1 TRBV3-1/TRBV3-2 CASSQRENTEAFF TGTGCCAGCAGCCAACGGGAGAACACTGAAGCTTTCTTT
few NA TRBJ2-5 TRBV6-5 CASSRFSESETQYF TGTGCCAGCAGCCGGTTTTCAGAAAGCGAGACCCAGTACTTC
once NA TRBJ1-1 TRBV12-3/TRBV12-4 CASRLEDTEAFF TGTGCCAGCAGATTAGAGGACACTGAAGCTTTCTTT
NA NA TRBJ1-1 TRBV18 CASSPSGQMNTEAFF TGTGCCAGCTCACCATCGGGACAAATGAACACTGAAGCTTTCTTT
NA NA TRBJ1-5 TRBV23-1 CASSQSNRARFGNQPQHF TGCGCCAGCAGTCAATCGAACAGGGCGCGCTTTGGCAATCAGCCCCAGCATTTT
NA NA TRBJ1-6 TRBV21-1 CASRMGGPLHF TGTGCCAGCAGAATGGGTGGCCCCCTCCACTTT
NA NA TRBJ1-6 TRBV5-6 CASSLSVSYNSPLHF TGTGCCAGCAGCTTGTCAGTCTCCTATAATTCACCCCTCCACTTT
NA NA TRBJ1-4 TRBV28 CASSPRQLNEKLFF TGTGCCAGCAGTCCGAGACAGCTTAATGAAAAACTGTTTTTT
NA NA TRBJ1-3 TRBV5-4 CASSGDVRSGNTIYF TGTGCCAGCAGCGGGGACGTCCGCTCTGGAAACACCATATATTTT
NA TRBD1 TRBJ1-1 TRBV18 CASSPPGQGGTEAFF TGTGCCAGCTCACCGCCGGGACAGGGGGGCACTGAAGCTTTCTTT
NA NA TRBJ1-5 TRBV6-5 CASSYTSNQPQHF TGTGCCAGCAGTTACACGAGTAATCAGCCCCAGCATTTT
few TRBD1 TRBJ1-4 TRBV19 CASSIQGQPNEKLFF TGTGCCAGTAGTATCCAGGGACAGCCAAATGAAAAACTGTTTTTT
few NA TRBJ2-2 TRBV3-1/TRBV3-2 CASSQGAGPTGELFF TGTGCCAGCAGCCAAGGGGCAGGGCCCACCGGGGAGCTGTTTTTT
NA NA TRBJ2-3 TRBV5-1 CASSPRRGVMDTQYF TGCGCCAGCAGCCCCAGGCGGGGCGTAATGGATACGCAGTATTTT
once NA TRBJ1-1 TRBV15 CATSREGVTEAFF TGTGCCACCAGCAGAGAAGGGGTCACTGAAGCTTTCTTT
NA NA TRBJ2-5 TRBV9 CASSVGGSGSPETQYF TGTGCCAGCAGCGTAGGTGGTTCAGGGAGCCCGGAGACCCAGTACTTC
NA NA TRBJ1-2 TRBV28 CASSPPDYGYTF TGTGCCAGCAGCCCACCGGATTATGGCTACACCTTC
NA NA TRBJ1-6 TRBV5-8 CASSLIGESSYNSPLHF TGTGCCAGCAGCTTAATTGGGGAGAGCTCCTATAATTCACCCCTCCACTTT
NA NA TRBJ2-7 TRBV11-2 CASSAFRLGGTGFF TGTGCCAGCAGCGCCTTTAGGTTAGGCGGTACGGGTTTCTTC
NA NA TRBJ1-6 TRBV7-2 CASSFRVGSPLHF TGTGCCAGCAGCTTCCGTGTCGGCTCACCCCTCCACTTT
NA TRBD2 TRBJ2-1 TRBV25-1 CASSEWGLADNEQFF TGTGCCAGCAGTGAGTGGGGACTAGCGGACAATGAGCAGTTCTTC
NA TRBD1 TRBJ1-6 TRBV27 CASSPTGGGSPLHF TGTGCCAGCAGTCCGACAGGGGGGGGGTCACCCCTCCACTTT
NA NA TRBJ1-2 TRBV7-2 CASSPMGGGRFGYGYTF TGTGCCAGCAGCCCGATGGGCGGCGGCCGATTCGGGTATGGCTACACCTTC